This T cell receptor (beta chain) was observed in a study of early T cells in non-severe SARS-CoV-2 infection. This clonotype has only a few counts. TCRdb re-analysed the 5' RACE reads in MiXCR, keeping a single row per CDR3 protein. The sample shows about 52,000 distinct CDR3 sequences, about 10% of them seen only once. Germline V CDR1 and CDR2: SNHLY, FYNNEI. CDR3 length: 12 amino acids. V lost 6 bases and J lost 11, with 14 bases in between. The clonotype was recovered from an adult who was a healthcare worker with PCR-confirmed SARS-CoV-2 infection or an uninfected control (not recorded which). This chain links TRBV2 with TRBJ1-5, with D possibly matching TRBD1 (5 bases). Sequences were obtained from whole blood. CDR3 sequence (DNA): TGTGCCAGCAGCCCTGGGTTAGGGGCCCAGCATTTT. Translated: CASSPGLGAQHF.